Listed below are T cell receptor beta chains from one sample, sequenced in a study of identical twins' blood T cells. MiXCR was run by TCRdb on the 5' RACE reads, yielding one entry per CDR3 protein. The sample yields 300,000 to 400,000 distinct CDR3 sequences, 28% seen once. Sample: PBMCs. Receptor source: a woman aged 18-49 years in good health. CDR3s include the opening cysteine and the closing phenylalanine or tryptophan. Only part of the rows carry a size: once, few, many, or a class if the clone is expanded.

cdr3_aa v_call clone_size j_call
CASSRRQLNQPQHF TRBV9 . TRBJ1-5
CASSWTGGSYNGQFF TRBV13 . TRBJ2-1
CASSLSVEETQYF TRBV5-4 few TRBJ2-5
CASSIGDLKAFF TRBV19 few TRBJ1-1
CSARDLVSSSYEQYF TRBV20-1 . TRBJ2-7
CSASQAGVNNEQLF TRBV20-1 . TRBJ2-1
CSALRGGSEQYF TRBV20-1 . TRBJ2-7
CASSVYGGPEETQYF TRBV9 . TRBJ2-5
CAISESGYNSPLHF TRBV10-3 few TRBJ1-6
CSASTNESYEQYF TRBV20-1 . TRBJ2-7
CAISGGQNYEQYF TRBV10-3 . TRBJ2-7
CSVEGANSYNEQFF TRBV29-1 few TRBJ2-1
CASSPGYGYTF TRBV3-1 many TRBJ1-2